This T cell receptor (beta chain) was sequenced during a study of CD8 T cells in ankylosing spondylitis. This CDR3 is built from 12 residues. V shed 2 bases and J shed 9 bases, with 11 bases lying between them. Germline CDR1 DFQATT, CDR2 SNEGSKA (reference sequence). Study-wide points: Seemingly characteristic of ankylosing spondylitis blood was a TCR beta motif consisting of under 10 highly homologous variants. Disease-associated clones were reportedly significantly overrepresented in matched ankylosing spondylitis synovial fluid. The disease-linked clones had a CD8+ phenotype and low blood frequencies.

Many counts were recorded for this clonotype. The antigen is undetermined. Researchers built TCR beta libraries using quantitative 5'-RACE with molecular barcodes. One entry per CDR3 protein results from TCRdb running MiXCR on the 5' RACE reads. The top ten hold roughly three fifths of the sample, which has tens of thousands of distinct CDR3 sequences, around 27% seen once. This rearrangement joins TRBV20-1 to TRBJ2-1; possible D gene TRBD1, 6 bases. The sequence was collected from a male donor with ankylosing spondylitis or in good health (not recorded which). The material sequenced was blood, either unsorted or a sorted T cell fraction (not recorded which). DNA of the CDR3: TGCAGTGCTAGAAGGGGGTCCGGTGAGCAGTTCTTC. It specifies CSARRGSGEQFF.